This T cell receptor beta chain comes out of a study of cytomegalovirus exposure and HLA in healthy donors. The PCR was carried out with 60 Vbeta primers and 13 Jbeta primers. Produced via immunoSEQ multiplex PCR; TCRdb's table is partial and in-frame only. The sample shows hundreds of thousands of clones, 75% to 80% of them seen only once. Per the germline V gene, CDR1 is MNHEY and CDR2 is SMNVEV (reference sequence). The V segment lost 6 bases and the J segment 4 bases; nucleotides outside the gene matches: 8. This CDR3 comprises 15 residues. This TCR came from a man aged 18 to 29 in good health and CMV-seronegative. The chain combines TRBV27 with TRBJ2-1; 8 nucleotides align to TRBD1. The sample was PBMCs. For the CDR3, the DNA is TGTGCCAGCAGCCCCGGGACAGGCTCTTACAATGAGCAGTTCTTC. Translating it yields CASSPGTGSYNEQFF.